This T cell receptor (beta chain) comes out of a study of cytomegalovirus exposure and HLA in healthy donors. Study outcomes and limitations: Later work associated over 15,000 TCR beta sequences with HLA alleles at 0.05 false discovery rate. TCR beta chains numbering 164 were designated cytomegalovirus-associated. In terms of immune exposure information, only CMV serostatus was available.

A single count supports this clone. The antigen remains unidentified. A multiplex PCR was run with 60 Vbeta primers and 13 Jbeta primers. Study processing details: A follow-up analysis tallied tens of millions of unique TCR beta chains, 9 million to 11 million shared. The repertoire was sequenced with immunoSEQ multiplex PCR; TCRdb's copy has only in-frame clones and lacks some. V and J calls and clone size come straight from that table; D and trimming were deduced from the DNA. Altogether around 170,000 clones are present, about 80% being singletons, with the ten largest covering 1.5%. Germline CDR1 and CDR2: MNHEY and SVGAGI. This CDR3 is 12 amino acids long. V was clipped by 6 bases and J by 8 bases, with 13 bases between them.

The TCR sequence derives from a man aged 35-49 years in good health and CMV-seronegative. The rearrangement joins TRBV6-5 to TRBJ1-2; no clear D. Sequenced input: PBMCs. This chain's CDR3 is CASSTSEEGYTF. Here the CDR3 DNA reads TGTGCCAGCAGCACCTCGGAGGAAGGCTACACCTTC.